This T cell receptor beta chain was documented in a study of shared clonotypes between healthy human individuals (dated by TCRdb to about 2020). For the study in its entirety: The cohort included a few men and two women between 18 and 49 years of age. For each donor, CD4 naive and CD4 memory were each run on three plates, CD8 naive on two plates, and CD8 memory on one plate. To estimate repertoire size and how much clonotype sharing occurs between individuals, the study deeply sequenced the blood TCR repertoires of about five healthy adults. Different laboratories and diverse techniques were used to prepare libraries and sequence TCR repertoires, to increase sequencing depth and limit assay-specific biases. Per donor, leukapheresis produced somewhere between about 0.8 and 9 billion PBMCs. Broader findings and caveats from the paper: Based on pairwise subsampling, the degree of clonotype sharing among donors was expected to be affected by sequencing depth. Estimated clonotype richness was generally larger for naive than for memory subsets. Higher generation probabilities were observed for clonotypes shared by all four sorted-subset donors than for non-shared clonotypes. Sharing across several donors was observed for roughly 5% of naive CD4, about 3.2% of naive CD8, over 2% of memory CD4, and around 0.42% of memory CD8 clonotypes. Sampling was limited to blood, and TCR repertoires in tissue likely differ from TCR repertoires in blood. The small number of donors limited the genetic and exposure-history diversity represented. Even with the large sequencing depth, rarefaction of the sorted-subset datasets indicated that sequencing was incomplete.

Donors were healthy HIV-negative adults with no recently reported acute infections or vaccinations. All donors were Caucasian adults living in Nashville, Tennessee, USA. CD4+ T cells were enriched through magnetic negative selection, after which naive cells were positively selected on CD45RA and the remaining negative fraction served as the memory subset. Blood was collected by leukapheresis, and PBMCs were isolated by Ficoll-Histopaque density gradient centrifugation and then cryopreserved in liquid nitrogen vapor phase. Analytical flow cytometry was used to check the purity and quantity of every magnetically sorted T cell population. Genomic DNA was isolated from each sorted fraction and quantified by UV absorbance on a Nanodrop 2000c. As regards this clone: Its target antigen remains unknown. Base qualities were left out, and no much larger clone turns up one base away. The sample carries other DNA sequences with the same CDR3.

Using the deep immunoSEQ assay, TCR CDR3 regions were amplified from genomic DNA by multiplex PCR. Genomic DNA extracted from each cell subset was distributed evenly over all wells of several immunoSEQ 96-well plates, and each plate served as one replicate. For sorted subsets, 150 to 200 ng genomic DNA, equal to tens of thousands of T cell genomes, was loaded into each replicate PCR. Purified libraries were measured with a Qubit 3.0 fluorometer, size-checked on a Bioanalyzer 2100, and measured again with the KAPA Library Quantification kit. Every immunoSEQ 96-well plate was sequenced on a dedicated single-read 150-cycle Illumina NextSeq 550 flow cell. The study's processing was this. Because the immunoSEQ output included only junctional sequences and no quality scores, the filtering could not be the same as the filtering used for full-length reads. Sequences were annotated with PyIR, a Python wrapper for IgBLAST v1.9, using IMGT germline references to assign V/J genes and CDR3. Reads with weak V/J assignments (E-value above 1e-6), missing CDR3, stop codons, out-of-frame junctions, or ambiguous translated residues were removed. V3J clonotypes were defined as sequences sharing an identical inferred V gene, J gene, and CDR3 amino acid sequence. Percentage overlap between repertoires was computed as shared unique clonotypes divided by the size of the smaller repertoire. Richness of each repertoire was evaluated using RTK rarefaction, the Chao1 estimator, and Recon v2.1 estimates of unobserved clonotypes. Generation probabilities were computed with OLGA for all TCRbeta clonotypes obtained by the gDNA method from a few donors. Entries here come from immuneACCESS through TCRdb and include only in-frame sequences with V and J called. Some clones fail to appear in such tables; in the studies checked, an unresolved V gene covers under half of the shortfall, and the cause of the remainder is unknown. V and J calls and clone size are as listed in that table; D and trimming were resolved from the DNA. Across this sample there are more than 2,000,000 clones, with more than 90% seen only once. Around 0.15% of the sample lies in the top ten.

Here V drops 6 bases and J drops 4 bases, and the junction holds 1 base not matched to any gene. The cysteine opens and the phenylalanine closes a CDR3 of 12 amino acids. The DNA shown is the 36-base CDR3, in frame from base 1. CDR1 SQVTM and CDR2 ANQGSEA are derived from the germline V gene. The chain uses TRBV29-1 and TRBJ1-1; TRBD1 agrees with 11 junctional bases. The TCR originated in a man between 18 and 29 years old in good health. Material for sequencing was naive CD4+ T cells sorted from blood. The cell subset or site label on this specimen signifies: CD45RA+ positively selected. The CDR3: CSVGQGVTEAFF. The bases are TGCAGCGTGGGACAGGGGGTCACTGAAGCTTTCTTT.